A single T cell receptor (beta chain) is shown here with its context. This record belongs to a study of blood T cell repertoires in COVID-19. Background on the study: The United States, Italy and Spain supplied acute and convalescent COVID-19 samples. The analysed material was cDNA or gDNA that came from T cells, B-cell-depleted T cells, or PBMCs.

The CDR3 runs to 15 residues. J was trimmed by 8 bases and V by 5 bases; bases with no gene match: 12. Per the germline V gene, CDR1 is LNHDA and CDR2 is SQIVND (reference sequence). Assay used: immunoSEQ multiplex PCR; TCRdb lists only in-frame clones, some missing. Of fewer than 250,000 clones listed, about 82% are singletons. This clonotype was obtained from a woman older than 75 with COVID-19, enrolled during active disease. The chain has TRBV19 and TRBJ1-2; 9 bases agree with TRBD1. Sequencing used peripheral blood. CDR3 region: CASSLRAGQGDGYTF. The DNA for the CDR3 is TGTGCCAGTAGTCTGCGAGCGGGACAGGGTGACGGCTACACCTTC.